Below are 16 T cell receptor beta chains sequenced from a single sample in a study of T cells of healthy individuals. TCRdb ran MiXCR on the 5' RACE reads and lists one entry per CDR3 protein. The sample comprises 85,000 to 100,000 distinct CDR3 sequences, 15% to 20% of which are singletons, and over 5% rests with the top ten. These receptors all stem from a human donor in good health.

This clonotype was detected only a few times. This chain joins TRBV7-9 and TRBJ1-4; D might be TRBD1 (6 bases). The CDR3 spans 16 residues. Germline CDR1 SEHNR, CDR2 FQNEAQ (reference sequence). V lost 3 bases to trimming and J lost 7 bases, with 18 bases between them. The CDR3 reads CASSLTGTRIGEKLFF. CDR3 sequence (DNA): TGTGCCAGCAGCTTGACCGGGACACGGATAGGTGAAAAACTGTTTTTT.

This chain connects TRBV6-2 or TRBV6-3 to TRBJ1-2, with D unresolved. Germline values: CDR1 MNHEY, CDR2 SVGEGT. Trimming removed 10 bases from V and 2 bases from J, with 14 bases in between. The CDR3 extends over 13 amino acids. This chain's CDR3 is CATHRPGNYGYTF. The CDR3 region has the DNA TGTGCCACCCATAGGCCGGGGAACTATGGCTACACCTTC.

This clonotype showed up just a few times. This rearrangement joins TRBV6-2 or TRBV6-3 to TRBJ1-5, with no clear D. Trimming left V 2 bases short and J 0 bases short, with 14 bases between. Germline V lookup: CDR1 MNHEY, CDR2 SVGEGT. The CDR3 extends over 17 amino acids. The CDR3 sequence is CASSYRVGDYSNQPQHF. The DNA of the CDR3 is TGTGCCAGCAGTTACAGGGTTGGAGATTATAGCAATCAGCCCCAGCATTTT.

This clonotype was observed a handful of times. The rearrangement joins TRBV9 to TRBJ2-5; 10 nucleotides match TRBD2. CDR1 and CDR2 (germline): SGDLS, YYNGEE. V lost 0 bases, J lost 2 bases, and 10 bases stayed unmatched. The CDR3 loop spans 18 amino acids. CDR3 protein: CASSVEGAGGPEQETQYF. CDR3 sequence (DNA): TGTGCCAGCAGCGTAGAGGGAGCGGGGGGGCCAGAACAAGAGACCCAGTACTTC.

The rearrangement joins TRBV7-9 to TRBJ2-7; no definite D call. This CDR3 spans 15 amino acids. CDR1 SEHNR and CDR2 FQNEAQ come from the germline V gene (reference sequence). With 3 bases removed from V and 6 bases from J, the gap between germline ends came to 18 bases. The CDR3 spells CASSFGVVSGSEQYF. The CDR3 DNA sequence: TGTGCCAGCAGCTTTGGCGTCGTTTCCGGCTCCGAGCAGTACTTC.

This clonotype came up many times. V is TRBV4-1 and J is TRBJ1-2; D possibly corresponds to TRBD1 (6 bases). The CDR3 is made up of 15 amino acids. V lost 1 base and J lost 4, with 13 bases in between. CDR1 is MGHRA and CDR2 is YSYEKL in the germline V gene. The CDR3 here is CASSQGGGYSYGYTF. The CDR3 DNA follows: TGCGCCAGCAGCCAAGGAGGGGGGTACTCCTATGGCTACACCTTC.

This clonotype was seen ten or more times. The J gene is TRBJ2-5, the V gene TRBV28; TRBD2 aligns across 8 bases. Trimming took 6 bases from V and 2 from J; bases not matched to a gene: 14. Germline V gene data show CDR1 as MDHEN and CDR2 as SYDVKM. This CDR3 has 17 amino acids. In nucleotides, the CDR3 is TGTGCCAGCAGCCATATGGGGCGGGGGGACCTTCAAGAGACCCAGTACTTC. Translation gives CASSHMGRGDLQETQYF.

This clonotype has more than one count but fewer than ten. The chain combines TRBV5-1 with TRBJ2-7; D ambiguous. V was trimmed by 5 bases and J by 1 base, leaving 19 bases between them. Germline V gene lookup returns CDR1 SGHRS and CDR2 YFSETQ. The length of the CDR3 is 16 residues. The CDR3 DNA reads TGCGCCAGCAGGTCCAACCCGGCCTACACTTCCTACGAGCAGTACTTC. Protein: CASRSNPAYTSYEQYF. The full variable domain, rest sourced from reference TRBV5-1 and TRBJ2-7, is KAGVTQTPRYLIKTRGQQVTLSCSPISGHRSVSWYQQTPGQGLQFLFEYFSETQRNKGNFPGRFSGRQFSNSRSEMNVSTLELGDSALYLCASRSNPAYTSYEQYFGPGTRLTVT.

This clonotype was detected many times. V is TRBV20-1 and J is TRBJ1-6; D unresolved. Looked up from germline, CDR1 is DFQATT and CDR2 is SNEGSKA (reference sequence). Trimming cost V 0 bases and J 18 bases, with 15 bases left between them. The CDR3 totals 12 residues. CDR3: CSARDVANRHHF. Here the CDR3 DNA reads TGCAGTGCTAGAGATGTTGCAAATAGGCACCACTTT.

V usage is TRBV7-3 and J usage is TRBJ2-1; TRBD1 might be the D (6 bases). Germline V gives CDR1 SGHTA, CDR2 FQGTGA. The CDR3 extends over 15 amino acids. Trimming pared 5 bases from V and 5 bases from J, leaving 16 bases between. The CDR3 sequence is CASSPTGRRNNEQFF. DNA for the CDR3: TGTGCCAGCAGCCCTACAGGGCGCCGGAACAATGAGCAGTTCTTC.

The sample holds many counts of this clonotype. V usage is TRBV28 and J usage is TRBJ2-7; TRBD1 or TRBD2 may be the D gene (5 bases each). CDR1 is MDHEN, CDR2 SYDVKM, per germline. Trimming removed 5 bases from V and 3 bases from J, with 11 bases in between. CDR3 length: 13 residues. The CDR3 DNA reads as TGTGCCAGCAGTCCGGGACGGATCTACGAGCAGTACTTC. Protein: CASSPGRIYEQYF.

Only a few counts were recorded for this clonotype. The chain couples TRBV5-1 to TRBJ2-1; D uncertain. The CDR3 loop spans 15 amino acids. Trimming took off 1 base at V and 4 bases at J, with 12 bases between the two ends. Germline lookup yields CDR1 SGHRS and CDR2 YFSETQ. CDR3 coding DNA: TGCGCCAGCAGCTTGAATCCGGCAGGATACAATGAGCAGTTCTTC. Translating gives CASSLNPAGYNEQFF.

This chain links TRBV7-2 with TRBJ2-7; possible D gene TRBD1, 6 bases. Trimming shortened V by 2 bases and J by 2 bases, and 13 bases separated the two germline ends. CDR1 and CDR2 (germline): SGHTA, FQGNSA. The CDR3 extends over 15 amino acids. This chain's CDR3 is CASSLKGDTAYEQYF. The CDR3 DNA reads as TGTGCCAGCAGCTTAAAGGGGGACACAGCCTACGAGCAGTACTTC.

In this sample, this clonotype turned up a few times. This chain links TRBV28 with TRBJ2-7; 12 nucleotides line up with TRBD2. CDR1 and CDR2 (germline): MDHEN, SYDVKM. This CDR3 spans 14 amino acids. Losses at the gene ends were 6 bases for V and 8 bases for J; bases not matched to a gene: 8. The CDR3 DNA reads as TGTGCCAGCAGACTGACTAGCGGGGGTACGAAGCAGTACTTC. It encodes CASRLTSGGTKQYF.

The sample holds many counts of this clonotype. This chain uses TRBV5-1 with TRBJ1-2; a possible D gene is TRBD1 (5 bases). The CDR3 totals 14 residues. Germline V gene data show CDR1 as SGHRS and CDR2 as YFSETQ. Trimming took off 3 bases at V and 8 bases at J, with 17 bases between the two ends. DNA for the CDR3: TGCGCCAGCAGCTCGGATGGACATGCATCGGGCTACACCTTC. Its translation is CASSSDGHASGYTF.

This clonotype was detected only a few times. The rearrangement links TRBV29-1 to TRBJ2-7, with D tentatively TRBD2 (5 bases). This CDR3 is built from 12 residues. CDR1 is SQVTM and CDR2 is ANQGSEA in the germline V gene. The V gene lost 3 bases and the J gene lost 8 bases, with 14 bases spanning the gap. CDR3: CSVDTVTGKQYF. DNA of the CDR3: TGCAGCGTTGATACCGTGACGGGGAAGCAGTACTTC.